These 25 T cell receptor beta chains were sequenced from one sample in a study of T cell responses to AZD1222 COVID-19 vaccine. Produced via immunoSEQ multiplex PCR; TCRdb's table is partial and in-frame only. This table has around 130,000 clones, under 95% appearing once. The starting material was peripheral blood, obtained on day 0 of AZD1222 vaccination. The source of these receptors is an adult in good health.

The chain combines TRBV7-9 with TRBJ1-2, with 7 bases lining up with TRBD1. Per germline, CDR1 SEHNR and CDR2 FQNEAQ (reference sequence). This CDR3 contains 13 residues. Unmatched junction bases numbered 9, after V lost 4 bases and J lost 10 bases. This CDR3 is CASSYGTAQDYTF. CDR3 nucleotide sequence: TGTGCCAGCAGCTACGGGACAGCGCAAGACTACACCTTC.

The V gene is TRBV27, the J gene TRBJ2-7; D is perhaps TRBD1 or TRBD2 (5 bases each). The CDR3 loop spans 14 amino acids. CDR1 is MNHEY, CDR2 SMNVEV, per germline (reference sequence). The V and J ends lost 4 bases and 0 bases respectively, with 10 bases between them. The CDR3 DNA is TGTGCCAGCAGTTGGGGGTCCAGCTCCTACGAGCAGTACTTC. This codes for CASSWGSSSYEQYF.

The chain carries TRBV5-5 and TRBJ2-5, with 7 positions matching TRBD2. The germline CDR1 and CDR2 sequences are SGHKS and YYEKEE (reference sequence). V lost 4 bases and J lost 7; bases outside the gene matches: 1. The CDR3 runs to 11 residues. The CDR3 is CASSPGGTQYF. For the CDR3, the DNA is TGTGCCAGCAGCCCGGGGGGGACCCAGTACTTC.

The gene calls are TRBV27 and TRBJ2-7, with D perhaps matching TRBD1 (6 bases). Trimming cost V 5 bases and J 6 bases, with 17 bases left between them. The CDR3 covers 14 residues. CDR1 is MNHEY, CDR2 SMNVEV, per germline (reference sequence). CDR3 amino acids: CASSRTVGVGEQYF. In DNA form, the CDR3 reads TGTGCCAGCAGTAGGACAGTAGGGGTAGGCGAGCAGTACTTC.

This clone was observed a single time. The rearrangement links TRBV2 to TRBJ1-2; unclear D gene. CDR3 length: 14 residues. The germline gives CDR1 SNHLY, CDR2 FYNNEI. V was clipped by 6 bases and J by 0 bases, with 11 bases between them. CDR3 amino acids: CASRPGGTNYGYTF. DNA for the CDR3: TGTGCCAGCAGGCCGGGTGGGACTAACTATGGCTACACCTTC.

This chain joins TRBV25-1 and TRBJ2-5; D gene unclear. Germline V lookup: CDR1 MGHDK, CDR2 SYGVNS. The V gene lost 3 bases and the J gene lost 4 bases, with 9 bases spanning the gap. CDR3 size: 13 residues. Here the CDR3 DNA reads TGTGCCAGCAGTGATCATAACGGAGAGACCCAGTACTTC. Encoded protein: CASSDHNGETQYF.

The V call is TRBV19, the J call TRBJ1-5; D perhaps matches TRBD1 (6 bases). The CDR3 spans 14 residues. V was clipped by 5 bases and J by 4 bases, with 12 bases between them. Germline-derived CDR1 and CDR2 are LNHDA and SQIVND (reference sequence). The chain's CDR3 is CASSLYRENQPQHF. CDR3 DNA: TGTGCCAGTAGTCTCTACAGGGAAAATCAGCCCCAGCATTTT.

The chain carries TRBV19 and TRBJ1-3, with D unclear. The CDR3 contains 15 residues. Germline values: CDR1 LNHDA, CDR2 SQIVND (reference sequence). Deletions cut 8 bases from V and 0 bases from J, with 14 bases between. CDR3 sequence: CASSLSGRSGNTIYF. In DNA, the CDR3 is TGTGCCAGTTCCCTCAGCGGGCGCTCTGGAAACACCATATATTTT.

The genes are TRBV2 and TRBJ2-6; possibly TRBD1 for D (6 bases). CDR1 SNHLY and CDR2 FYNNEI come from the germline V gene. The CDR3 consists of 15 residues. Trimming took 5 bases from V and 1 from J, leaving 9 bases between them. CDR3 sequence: CASSPTGSGANVLTF. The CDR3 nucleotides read TGTGCCAGCAGTCCCACAGGGTCTGGGGCCAACGTCCTGACTTTC.

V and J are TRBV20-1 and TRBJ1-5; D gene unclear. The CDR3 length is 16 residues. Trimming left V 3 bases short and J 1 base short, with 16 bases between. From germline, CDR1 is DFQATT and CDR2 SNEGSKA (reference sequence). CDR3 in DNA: TGCAGTGCTAGTAGACTCAGCGGGCAGAGCAATCAGCCCCAGCATTTT. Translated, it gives CSASRLSGQSNQPQHF.

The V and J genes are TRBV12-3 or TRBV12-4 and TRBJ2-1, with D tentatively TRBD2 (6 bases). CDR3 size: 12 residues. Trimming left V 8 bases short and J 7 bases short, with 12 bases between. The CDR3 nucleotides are TGTGCCAGCGGGTTTCGGGGGAATGAGCAGTTCTTC. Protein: CASGFRGNEQFF.

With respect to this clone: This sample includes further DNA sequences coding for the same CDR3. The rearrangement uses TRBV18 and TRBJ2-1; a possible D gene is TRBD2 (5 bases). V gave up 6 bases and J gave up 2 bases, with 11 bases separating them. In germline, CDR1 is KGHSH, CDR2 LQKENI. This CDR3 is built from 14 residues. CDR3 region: CASSPGLTYNEQFF. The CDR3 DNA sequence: TGTGCCAGCTCTCCCGGACTGACCTACAATGAGCAGTTCTTC.

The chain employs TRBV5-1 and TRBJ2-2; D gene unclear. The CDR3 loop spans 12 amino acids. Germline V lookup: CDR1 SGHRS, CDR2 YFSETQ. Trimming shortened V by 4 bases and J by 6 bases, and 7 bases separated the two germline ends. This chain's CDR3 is CASSLDAGELFF. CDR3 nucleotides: TGCGCCAGCAGCCTCGACGCCGGGGAGCTGTTTTTT. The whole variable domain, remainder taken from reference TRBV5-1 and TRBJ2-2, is KAGVTQTPRYLIKTRGQQVTLSCSPISGHRSVSWYQQTPGQGLQFLFEYFSETQRNKGNFPGRFSGRQFSNSRSEMNVSTLELGDSALYLCASSLDAGELFFGEGSRLTVL.

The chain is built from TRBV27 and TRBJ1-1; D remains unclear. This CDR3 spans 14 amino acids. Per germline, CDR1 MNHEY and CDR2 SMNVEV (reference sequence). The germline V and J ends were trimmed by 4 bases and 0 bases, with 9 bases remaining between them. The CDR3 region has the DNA TGTGCCAGCAGTTCGGCGGGAGTGAACACTGAAGCTTTCTTT. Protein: CASSSAGVNTEAFF.

The CDR3 region has the DNA TGTGCCAGTAGCCCCGGACAGGGCAAGAATTCACCCCTCCACTTT. This codes for CASSPGQGKNSPLHF. The V gene is TRBV19, the J gene TRBJ1-6; TRBD1 agrees at 8 bases. This CDR3 contains 15 residues. V dropped 6 bases and J dropped 7; count of bases not matched to a gene: 8. Germline V gene sequence: CDR1 LNHDA, CDR2 SQIVND (reference sequence).

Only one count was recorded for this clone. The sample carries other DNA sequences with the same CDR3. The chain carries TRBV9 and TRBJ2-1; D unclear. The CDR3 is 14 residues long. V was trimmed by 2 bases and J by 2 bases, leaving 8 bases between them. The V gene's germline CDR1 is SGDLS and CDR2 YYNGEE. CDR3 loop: CASSVGSTYNEQFF. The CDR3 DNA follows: TGTGCCAGCAGCGTCGGATCGACCTACAATGAGCAGTTCTTC. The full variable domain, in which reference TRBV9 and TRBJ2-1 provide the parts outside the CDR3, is DSGVTQTPKHLITATGQRVTLRCSPRSGDLSVYWYQQSLDQGLQFLIQYYNGEERAKGNILERFSAQQFPDLHSELNLSSLELGDSALYFCASSVGSTYNEQFFGPGTRLTVL.

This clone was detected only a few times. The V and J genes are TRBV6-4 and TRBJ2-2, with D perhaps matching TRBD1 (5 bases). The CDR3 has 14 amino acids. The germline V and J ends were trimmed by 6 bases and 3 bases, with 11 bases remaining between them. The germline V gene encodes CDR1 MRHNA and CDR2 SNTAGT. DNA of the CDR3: TGTGCCAGCAGAATCGAGACAGACACCGGGGAGCTGTTTTTT. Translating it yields CASRIETDTGELFF.

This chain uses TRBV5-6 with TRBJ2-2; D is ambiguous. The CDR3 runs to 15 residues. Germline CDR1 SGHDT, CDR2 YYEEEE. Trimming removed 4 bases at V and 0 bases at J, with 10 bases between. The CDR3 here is CASSPAFANTGELFF. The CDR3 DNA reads TGTGCCAGCAGCCCAGCCTTCGCGAACACCGGGGAGCTGTTTTTT. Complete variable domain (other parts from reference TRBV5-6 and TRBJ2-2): DAGVTQSPTHLIKTRGQQVTLRCSPKSGHDTVSWYQQALGQGPQFIFQYYEEEERQRGNFPDRFSGHQFPNYSSELNVNALLLGDSALYLCASSPAFANTGELFFGEGSRLTVL.

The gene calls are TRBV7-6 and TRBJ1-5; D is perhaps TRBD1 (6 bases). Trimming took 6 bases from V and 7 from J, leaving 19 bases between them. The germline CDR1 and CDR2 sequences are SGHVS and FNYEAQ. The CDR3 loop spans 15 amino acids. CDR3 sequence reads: CASRKREGERQPQHF. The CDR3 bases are TGTGCCAGCAGAAAAAGGGAGGGGGAGAGGCAGCCCCAGCATTTT.

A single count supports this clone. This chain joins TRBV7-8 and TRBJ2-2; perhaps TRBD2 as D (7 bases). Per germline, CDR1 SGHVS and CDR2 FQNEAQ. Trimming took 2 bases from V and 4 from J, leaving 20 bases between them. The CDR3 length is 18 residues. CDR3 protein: CASSLFSGGAVGTGELFF. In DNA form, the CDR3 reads TGTGCCAGCAGCTTATTCAGTGGGGGGGCCGTCGGCACCGGGGAGCTGTTTTTT.

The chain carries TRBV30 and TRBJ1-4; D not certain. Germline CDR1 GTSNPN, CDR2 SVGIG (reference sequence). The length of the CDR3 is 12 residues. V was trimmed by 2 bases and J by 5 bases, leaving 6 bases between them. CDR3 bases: TGTGCCTGGAGTCTAGGGAATGAAAAACTGTTTTTT. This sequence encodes CAWSLGNEKLFF.

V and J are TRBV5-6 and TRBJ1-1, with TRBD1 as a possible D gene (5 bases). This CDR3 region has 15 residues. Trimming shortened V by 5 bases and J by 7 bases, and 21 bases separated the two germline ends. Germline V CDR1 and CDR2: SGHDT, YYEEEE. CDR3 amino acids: CASSLYGAIYGEAFF. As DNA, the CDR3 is TGTGCCAGCAGTTTATACGGGGCCATTTACGGTGAAGCTTTCTTT. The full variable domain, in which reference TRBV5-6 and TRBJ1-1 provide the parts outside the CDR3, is DAGVTQSPTHLIKTRGQQVTLRCSPKSGHDTVSWYQQALGQGPQFIFQYYEEEERQRGNFPDRFSGHQFPNYSSELNVNALLLGDSALYLCASSLYGAIYGEAFFGQGTRLTVV.

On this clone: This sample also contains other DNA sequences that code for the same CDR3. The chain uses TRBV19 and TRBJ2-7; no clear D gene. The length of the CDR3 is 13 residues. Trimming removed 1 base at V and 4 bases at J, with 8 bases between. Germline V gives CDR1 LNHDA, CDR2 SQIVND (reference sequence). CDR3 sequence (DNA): TGTGCCAGTAGTATAGGCGGCGGATACGAGCAGTACTTC. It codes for CASSIGGGYEQYF.

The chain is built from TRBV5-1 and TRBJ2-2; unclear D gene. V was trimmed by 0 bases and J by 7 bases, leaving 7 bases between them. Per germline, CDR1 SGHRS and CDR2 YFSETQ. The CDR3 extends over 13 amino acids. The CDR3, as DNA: TGCGCCAGCAGCTTGGCGATCGACGGGGAGCTGTTTTTT. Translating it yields CASSLAIDGELFF.

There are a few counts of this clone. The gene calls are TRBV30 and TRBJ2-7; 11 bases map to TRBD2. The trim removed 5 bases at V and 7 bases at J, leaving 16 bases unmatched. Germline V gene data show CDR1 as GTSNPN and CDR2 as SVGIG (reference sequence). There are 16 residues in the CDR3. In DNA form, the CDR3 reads TGTGCCTGGGGGACGGGGGGGCTAGCGGGAGGTAGGGAGCAGTACTTC. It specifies CAWGTGGLAGGREQYF.